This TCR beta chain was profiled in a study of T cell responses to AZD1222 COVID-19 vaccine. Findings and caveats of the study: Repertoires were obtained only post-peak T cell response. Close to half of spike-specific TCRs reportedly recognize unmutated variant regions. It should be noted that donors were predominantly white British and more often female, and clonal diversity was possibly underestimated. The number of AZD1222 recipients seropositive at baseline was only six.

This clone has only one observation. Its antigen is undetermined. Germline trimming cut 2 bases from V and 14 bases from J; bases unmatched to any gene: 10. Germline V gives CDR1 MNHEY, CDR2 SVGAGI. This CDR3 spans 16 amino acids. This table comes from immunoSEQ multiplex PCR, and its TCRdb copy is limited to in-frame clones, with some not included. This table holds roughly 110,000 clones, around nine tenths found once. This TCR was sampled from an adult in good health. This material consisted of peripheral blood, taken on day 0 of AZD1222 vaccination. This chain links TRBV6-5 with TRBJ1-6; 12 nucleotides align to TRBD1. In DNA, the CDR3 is TGTGCCAGCAGTTACCAGTCGGGACAGGGGGCTTTAGCCCTCCACTTT. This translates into CASSYQSGQGALALHF.